This T cell receptor beta chain was sequenced during a study of cytomegalovirus exposure and HLA in healthy donors. V was cut by 0 bases and J by 0 bases, with 6 bases left in between. This CDR3 spans 14 amino acids. Germline V gene data show CDR1 as SGHVT and CDR2 as SQSDAQ. This clone was seen a few times. TCRdb keeps only in-frame clones here, not all; method: immunoSEQ multiplex PCR. The sample carries about 110,000 clones, approximately 85% recorded once. The chain employs TRBV7-4 and TRBJ2-7; D possibly corresponds to TRBD2 (6 bases). The TCR comes from a woman in her late teens or twenties in good health and CMV-seronegative. Sample: PBMCs. The CDR3 nucleotides read TGTGCCAGCAGCTTAGCGGGGGGCTCCTACGAGCAGTACTTC. It translates to CASSLAGGSYEQYF.